Each of the 3 T cell receptor beta chains below was sequenced from the same sample in a study of cytomegalovirus exposure and HLA in healthy donors. Here immunoSEQ multiplex PCR was the method, and the copy in TCRdb shows in-frame clones only, minus some. The table shows 90,000 or so clones, with 85% occurring only once. Sequenced material: PBMCs. The receptors originated from a man aged 18 to 35 in good health and CMV-seropositive.

CDR3 sequence: CASSLTWTGGKTQYF. Here the CDR3 DNA reads TGTGCCAGCAGTCTCACCTGGACAGGGGGGAAGACCCAGTACTTC. The chain links TRBV27 to TRBJ2-5; TRBD1 matches at 10 bases. V lost 5 bases and J lost 6; bases outside the gene matches: 9. This CDR3 is 15 amino acids long. Per the germline V gene, CDR1 is MNHEY and CDR2 is SMNVEV (reference sequence).

This chain links TRBV27 with TRBJ1-2, with 12 positions matching TRBD1. Losses at the gene ends were 4 bases for V and 6 bases for J; bases not matched to a gene: 12. The CDR3 is 17 amino acids. Germline values: CDR1 MNHEY, CDR2 SMNVEV (reference sequence). CDR3 DNA sequence: TGTGCCAGCAGTTCGTACCGGGACAGGGGGCTTGAAGATGGCTACACCTTC. Amino acids: CASSSYRDRGLEDGYTF.

The chain uses TRBV7-9 and TRBJ2-1, with 8 positions matching TRBD2. The CDR3 is 13 amino acids. CDR1 and CDR2 (germline): SEHNR, FQNEAQ (reference sequence). With 1 base clipped from V and 13 bases from J, the junction kept 6 bases outside the gene matches. The CDR3: CASSLGPGGAQFF. CDR3 nucleotides: TGTGCCAGCAGCTTAGGTCCGGGAGGGGCCCAGTTCTTC.